The 30 T cell receptor beta chains below all came from one sample that was sequenced in a study of T cell responses to AZD1222 COVID-19 vaccine. Using immunoSEQ multiplex PCR, the repertoire was profiled, and TCRdb retains in-frame clones only, with some absent. The table records about 79,000 clones, around 84% of them present only once. Specimen: peripheral blood, collected on day 0 of AZD1222 vaccination. These receptors were obtained from an adult in good health.

This chain uses TRBV6-5 with TRBJ1-2; D gene uncertain. This CDR3 spans 13 amino acids. Germline-derived CDR1 and CDR2 are MNHEY and SVGAGI. Trimming left V 6 bases short and J 4 bases short, with 12 bases between. The CDR3 DNA reads as TGTGCCAGCAGCCCACGAGAGCGCTATGGCTACACCTTC. Translated: CASSPRERYGYTF.

V usage is TRBV12-3 or TRBV12-4 and J usage is TRBJ1-1; D possibly corresponds to TRBD1 (6 bases). Trimming shortened V by 6 bases and J by 3 bases, and 11 bases separated the two germline ends. CDR3 size: 13 residues. CDR3 region: CASRDRPDTEAFF. CDR3 sequence (DNA): TGTGCCAGCAGAGACAGGCCCGACACTGAAGCTTTCTTT.

V usage is TRBV19 and J usage is TRBJ1-1; D is perhaps TRBD1 (6 bases). The CDR3 is 15 residues long. Between the trimmed V and J ends, which lost 5 bases and 2 bases, there was a span of 15 bases. Germline V gene lookup returns CDR1 LNHDA and CDR2 SQIVND (reference sequence). The CDR3 region is CASSLSRGSNTEAFF. The DNA for the CDR3 is TGTGCCAGTAGTCTATCCAGGGGAAGCAACACTGAAGCTTTCTTT.

V and J are TRBV5-1 and TRBJ1-5, with 11 bases matching TRBD1. Germline trimming cut 3 bases from V and 6 bases from J; bases unmatched to any gene: 5. Germline values: CDR1 SGHRS, CDR2 YFSETQ. This CDR3 contains 15 residues. The CDR3 here is CASSSGQGVGQPQHF. CDR3 nucleotides: TGCGCCAGCAGCTCGGGACAGGGGGTAGGTCAGCCCCAGCATTTT. The full variable domain, with the rest looked up from reference TRBV5-1 and TRBJ1-5, is KAGVTQTPRYLIKTRGQQVTLSCSPISGHRSVSWYQQTPGQGLQFLFEYFSETQRNKGNFPGRFSGRQFSNSRSEMNVSTLELGDSALYLCASSSGQGVGQPQHFGDGTRLSIL.

The CDR3 spells CASSQNLGNYGYTF. In DNA form, the CDR3 reads TGTGCCAGCAGCCAAAATCTGGGGAACTATGGCTACACCTTC. J is TRBJ1-2 and V is TRBV3-1 (or the pseudogene TRBV3-2); D is ambiguous. Trimming shortened V by 2 bases and J by 2 bases, and 9 bases separated the two germline ends. Looked up from germline, CDR1 is LGHDT and CDR2 is YNNKEL (reference sequence). The CDR3 loop spans 14 amino acids.

This clone was detected only a few times. CDR3 bases: TGTGCCAGCAATTCTGCAGCCAACACTGAAGCTTTCTTT. Amino acid sequence: CASNSAANTEAFF. The chain employs TRBV6-5 and TRBJ1-1; no reliable D call. The CDR3 runs 13 residues. Per germline, CDR1 MNHEY and CDR2 SVGAGI. The V end was cut by 7 bases, the J end by 2 bases, with 11 bases between.

The V and J genes are TRBV12-3 or TRBV12-4 and TRBJ2-7; no clear D. This CDR3 has 13 amino acids. Trimming pared 5 bases from V and 0 bases from J, leaving 8 bases between. CDR3: CASSLLSSYEQYF. The CDR3 DNA sequence: TGTGCCAGCAGTCTTCTCAGCTCCTACGAGCAGTACTTC.

This clone was detected a few times. The chain uses TRBV2 and TRBJ2-1, with 7 bases identical to TRBD2. The CDR3 is 11 residues long. Germline values: CDR1 SNHLY, CDR2 FYNNEI. With V trimmed by 4 bases and J by 15 bases, 6 bases remained unmatched. DNA for the CDR3: TGTGCCAGCAGTGCCGGGACTAAGTCGTTCTTC. Amino acid sequence: CASSAGTKSFF.

This sequence joins TRBV7-8 and TRBJ2-7; D not certain. Germline lookup yields CDR1 SGHVS and CDR2 FQNEAQ. V was shortened by 6 bases and J by 3 bases, with 12 bases between the two germline ends. The CDR3 spans 13 residues. CDR3 loop: CASRARGVYEQYF. The CDR3, as DNA: TGTGCCAGCAGAGCACGCGGCGTCTACGAGCAGTACTTC. The entire variable domain, with the rest obtained from reference TRBV7-8 and TRBJ2-7, is as follows: GAGVSQSPRYKVAKRGQDVALRCDPISGHVSLFWYQQALGQGPEFLTYFQNEAQLDKSGLPSDRFFAERPEGSVSTLKIQRTQQEDSAVYLCASRARGVYEQYFGPGTRLTVT.

V gene TRBV2 combines with J gene TRBJ2-6; 8 bases match TRBD1. Germline assignment: CDR1 SNHLY and CDR2 FYNNEI. The CDR3 totals 16 residues. J was trimmed by 4 bases and V by 5 bases; bases with no gene match: 7. The CDR3 nucleotides are TGTGCCAGCAGTCGCGGACAGGGAACCGGGGCCAACGTCCTGACTTTC. Its protein is CASSRGQGTGANVLTF. The full variable domain, in which reference TRBV2 and TRBJ2-6 provide the parts outside the CDR3, is EPEVTQTPSHQVTQMGQEVILRCVPISNHLYFYWYRQILGQKVEFLVSFYNNEISEKSEIFDDQFSVERPDGSNFTLKIRSTKLEDSAMYFCASSRGQGTGANVLTFGAGSRLTVL.

The V call is TRBV2, the J call TRBJ1-2, with no clear D. Between the trimmed V and J ends, which lost 0 bases and 4 bases, there was a span of 12 bases. Germline CDR1 reads SNHLY; CDR2 reads FYNNEI. The CDR3 has 15 amino acids. The CDR3 spells CASSEASGGFYGYTF. CDR3 in DNA: TGTGCCAGCAGTGAAGCTTCGGGAGGGTTCTATGGCTACACCTTC.

This clone has only a few counts. As DNA, the CDR3 is TGTGCCTGGAGCGCTCGGGGGCACTATGGCTACACCTTC. This codes for CAWSARGHYGYTF. V usage is TRBV30 and J usage is TRBJ1-2; possibly TRBD1 for D (6 bases). V was pared by 3 bases and J by 3 bases, with 11 bases between. There are 13 residues in the CDR3. The germline gives CDR1 GTSNPN, CDR2 SVGIG (reference sequence).

CDR3 bases: TGTGCCACCTCTTCAAATTCACCCCTCCACTTT. Its translation is CATSSNSPLHF. The rearrangement joins TRBV12-3 or TRBV12-4 to TRBJ1-6; D is unclear. This CDR3 comprises 11 residues. V was cut by 10 bases and J by 7 bases, with 8 bases left in between.

The CDR3 is CASSPPDSPDSLPHGYTF. The DNA for the CDR3 is TGCGCCAGCAGTCCTCCGGACAGCCCAGATTCCTTGCCTCATGGCTACACCTTC. The chain employs TRBV23-1 and TRBJ1-2, with TRBD1 as a possible D gene (6 bases). Being an ORF, TRBV23-1 has a function that is uncertain. The V end lost 4 bases, the J end lost 6 bases, and 27 bases lay between the germline ends. This CDR3 contains 18 residues.

This clone appeared a single time. The chain employs TRBV7-9 and TRBJ1-1; tentative D call: TRBD1 (5 bases). CDR3 length equals 13 residues. V gave up 2 bases and J gave up 2 bases, with 6 bases separating them. Germline assignment: CDR1 SEHNR and CDR2 FQNEAQ (reference sequence). Here the CDR3 reads CASSLQGNTEAFF. CDR3 coding DNA: TGTGCCAGCAGCTTACAGGGAAACACTGAAGCTTTCTTT.

V gene TRBV30 combines with J gene TRBJ1-1; a weak D match, TRBD1 (5 bases). CDR1 and CDR2 from the germline V gene are GTSNPN and SVGIG (reference sequence). V was shortened by 2 bases and J by 11 bases, with 12 bases between the two germline ends. The CDR3 is 11 amino acids. The CDR3, as DNA: TGTGCCTGGAGTTTACAGGAGGGGGCTTTCTTT. Its translation is CAWSLQEGAFF.

The chain has TRBV28 and TRBJ2-1; D might be TRBD1 (6 bases). Germline assignment: CDR1 MDHEN and CDR2 SYDVKM. The CDR3 contains 13 residues. The V end was cut by 7 bases, the J end by 10 bases, with 17 bases between. The CDR3 loop is CASTSLQGIEQFF. The CDR3 DNA is TGTGCCAGCACCTCCCTCCAGGGGATCGAGCAGTTCTTC.

Here the CDR3 DNA reads TGTGCCAGCAGCTTAGGTGGGGGCTCTGGCTACACCTTC. Protein: CASSLGGGSGYTF. The chain carries TRBV7-9 and TRBJ1-2; a weak D match, TRBD1 (6 bases). Germline V CDR1 and CDR2: SEHNR, FQNEAQ (reference sequence). CDR3 length: 13 amino acids. V was trimmed by 1 base and J by 7 bases, leaving 10 bases between them.

This clone was detected only once. The gene calls are TRBV11-2 and TRBJ1-4, with unresolved D. Germline-derived CDR1 and CDR2 are SGHAT and FQNNGV. Between the trimmed V and J ends, which lost 2 bases and 10 bases, there was a span of 11 bases. The CDR3 consists of 13 residues. The CDR3 protein is CASSLPMGGKLFF. The CDR3 DNA is TGTGCCAGCAGCTTACCAATGGGAGGAAAACTGTTTTTT.

The CDR3 DNA reads as TGTGCCAGCAGCTTTGGAGGGGCTGCTTTCTTT. The encoded protein is CASSFGGAAFF. The chain links TRBV11-2 to TRBJ1-1, with D tentatively TRBD1 (5 bases). The V end lost 3 bases, the J end lost 11 bases, and 10 bases lay between the germline ends. The CDR3 has 11 amino acids. CDR1 and CDR2 from the germline V gene are SGHAT and FQNNGV.

CDR3 amino acids: CAWSVGSWYEQFF. The CDR3 coding sequence is TGTGCCTGGAGTGTGGGCTCCTGGTATGAGCAGTTCTTC. The V and J genes are TRBV30 and TRBJ2-1; D unclear. Trimming shortened V by 0 bases and J by 8 bases, and 11 bases separated the two germline ends. The germline gives CDR1 GTSNPN, CDR2 SVGIG (reference sequence). The CDR3 spans 13 residues. The full variable domain, with the rest looked up from reference TRBV30 and TRBJ2-1, is SQTIHQWPATLVQPVGSPLSLECTVEGTSNPNLYWYRQAAGRGLQLLFYSVGIGQISSEVPQNLSASRPQDRQFILSSKKLLLSDSGFYLCAWSVGSWYEQFFGPGTRLTVL.

The chain joins TRBV15 to TRBJ1-3; D not certain. The germline V gene encodes CDR1 LNHNV and CDR2 YYDKDF (reference sequence). This CDR3 contains 15 residues. The V and J ends lost 1 base and 3 bases respectively, with 10 bases between them. The CDR3: CATSRGESGGNTIYF. The CDR3 coding sequence is TGTGCCACCAGCAGAGGGGAAAGCGGTGGAAACACCATATATTTT.

This chain links TRBV30 with TRBJ1-5, with D perhaps TRBD1 (5 bases). Germline lookup yields CDR1 GTSNPN and CDR2 SVGIG (reference sequence). This CDR3 is built from 13 residues. V shed 3 bases and J shed 4 bases, with 10 bases lying between them. The CDR3 DNA follows: TGTGCCTGGAGAGGGCAGGGAAATCAGCCCCAGCATTTT. It is translated as CAWRGQGNQPQHF. Using reference TRBV30 and TRBJ1-5 for the parts outside the CDR3, the full variable domain is SQTIHQWPATLVQPVGSPLSLECTVEGTSNPNLYWYRQAAGRGLQLLFYSVGIGQISSEVPQNLSASRPQDRQFILSSKKLLLSDSGFYLCAWRGQGNQPQHFGDGTRLSIL.

CDR3 sequence: CASSYLGGYTF. In DNA, the CDR3 is TGTGCCAGCAGTTATCTCGGGGGATACACCTTC. V gene TRBV28 combines with J gene TRBJ1-2; D might be TRBD1 (5 bases). The length of the CDR3 is 11 residues. The V gene lost 4 bases and the J gene lost 11 bases, with 11 bases spanning the gap. Germline V gene data show CDR1 as MDHEN and CDR2 as SYDVKM.

Comment on this clone: In the same sample, other DNA sequences code for this CDR3. The rearrangement uses TRBV27 and TRBJ2-5; 7 nucleotides agree with TRBD1. CDR3 length: 13 amino acids. The trim removed 3 bases at V and 4 bases at J, leaving 2 bases unmatched. Germline lookup yields CDR1 MNHEY and CDR2 SMNVEV (reference sequence). CDR3 nucleotides: TGTGCCAGCAGTTTTCACAGGGGAGAGACCCAGTACTTC. This codes for CASSFHRGETQYF.

V and J are TRBV4-1 and TRBJ2-5; 11 bases map to TRBD1. The CDR3 totals 15 residues. Germline CDR1 is MGHRA and CDR2 is YSYEKL. The junction had 3 bases not matched to a gene; V was cut back by 1 base and J by 5 bases. The CDR3 is CASSQGTGGGETQYF. CDR3 DNA: TGCGCCAGCAGCCAAGGGACAGGGGGCGGCGAGACCCAGTACTTC.

V usage is TRBV9 and J usage is TRBJ1-6, with TRBD1 as a possible D gene (6 bases). Trimming pared 4 bases from V and 5 bases from J, leaving 10 bases between. There are 14 residues in the CDR3. From germline, CDR1 is SGDLS and CDR2 YYNGEE. For the CDR3, the DNA is TGTGCCAGCAGCCCACGGACAGATAATTCACCCCTCCACTTT. Encoded protein: CASSPRTDNSPLHF.

The chain joins TRBV4-1 to TRBJ2-5; D uncertain. Trimming stripped 4 bases from V and 4 bases from J, with 10 bases between. This CDR3 spans 13 amino acids. The germline V gene has CDR1 MGHRA and CDR2 YSYEKL. CDR3 sequence (DNA): TGCGCCAGCAGCCGGATGGCTGGAGAGACCCAGTACTTC. Its translation is CASSRMAGETQYF.

V gene TRBV5-1 combines with J gene TRBJ1-5, with D maybe TRBD1 (5 bases). Per germline, CDR1 SGHRS and CDR2 YFSETQ. The CDR3 extends over 13 amino acids. V shed 5 bases and J shed 1 base, with 7 bases lying between them. The CDR3 reads CASREGSNQPQHF. CDR3 bases: TGCGCCAGCAGGGAGGGGAGCAATCAGCCCCAGCATTTT.

This chain links TRBV18 with TRBJ1-1, with D unclear. CDR1 and CDR2 from the germline V gene are KGHSH and LQKENI. This CDR3 region has 15 residues. Trimming took 5 bases from V and 1 from J, leaving 14 bases between them. DNA for the CDR3: TGTGCCAGCTCAACGGCTAGGACGGAGAACACTGAAGCTTTCTTT. Translated, it gives CASSTARTENTEAFF.